This entry lists 20 T cell receptor beta chains sequenced from one sample in a study of blood T cell repertoires in COVID-19. Sequencing was performed with immunoSEQ multiplex PCR; in TCRdb, only in-frame clones are kept and a portion is missing. Among some 290,000 clones listed, about nine tenths were seen once. Sequenced input: peripheral blood. The origin of the receptors is a woman in her 30s with COVID-19, enrolled during active disease.

The count of this clone is one. V gene TRBV29-1 combines with J gene TRBJ2-3; 7 bases map to TRBD2. The V and J ends lost 6 bases and 9 bases, in that order; junction bases with no gene match: 3. The CDR3 is made up of 10 amino acids. Looked up from germline, CDR1 is SQVTM and CDR2 is ANQGSEA. The CDR3 sequence: CSVGEGTQYF. CDR3 nucleotide sequence: TGCAGCGTGGGGGAGGGGACGCAGTATTTT.

This clone was recorded once. The rearrangement links TRBV15 to TRBJ2-3, with TRBD2 matching 12 bases. With V trimmed by 8 bases and J by 1 base, 4 bases remained unmatched. This CDR3 contains 15 residues. Germline V lookup: CDR1 LNHNV, CDR2 YYDKDF (reference sequence). The CDR3 sequence: CATSWTSGGTDTQYF. DNA for the CDR3: TGTGCCACCTCCTGGACTAGCGGGGGCACAGATACGCAGTATTTT.

V is TRBV9 and J is TRBJ2-3; weak D call: TRBD2 (6 bases). CDR1 is SGDLS, CDR2 YYNGEE, per germline. V lost 3 bases and J lost 4, with 12 bases in between. This CDR3 comprises 14 residues. CDR3 amino acids: CASSDSGVPDTQYF. The CDR3 DNA follows: TGTGCCAGCAGCGACTCGGGAGTGCCAGATACGCAGTATTTT.

This rearrangement joins TRBV5-1 to TRBJ2-1; 10 nucleotides line up with TRBD1. The CDR3 extends over 15 amino acids. With 3 bases clipped from V and 5 bases from J, the junction kept 5 bases outside the gene matches. CDR1 SGHRS and CDR2 YFSETQ come from the germline V gene. CDR3 sequence: CASSWGQGPHNEQFF. Here the CDR3 DNA reads TGCGCCAGCAGCTGGGGACAGGGGCCCCACAATGAGCAGTTCTTC.

This clone was counted a few times. This chain joins TRBV30 and TRBJ2-7; 9 bases align to TRBD2. Germline CDR1 GTSNPN, CDR2 SVGIG (reference sequence). This CDR3 contains 15 residues. Trimming removed 2 bases from V and 3 bases from J; junction bases left unmatched: 8. In DNA, the CDR3 is TGTGCCTGGAGTCGCGCGAGTAGCGGGAGCTACGAGCAGTACTTC. It yields the protein CAWSRASSGSYEQYF. The full variable domain, its missing parts supplied by reference TRBV30 and TRBJ2-7, is SQTIHQWPATLVQPVGSPLSLECTVEGTSNPNLYWYRQAAGRGLQLLFYSVGIGQISSEVPQNLSASRPQDRQFILSSKKLLLSDSGFYLCAWSRASSGSYEQYFGPGTRLTVT.

The chain joins TRBV7-8 to TRBJ1-5; possibly TRBD1 for D (5 bases). This CDR3 is built from 18 residues. CDR1 and CDR2 (germline): SGHVS, FQNEAQ. Trimming took 2 bases from V and 0 from J, leaving 17 bases between them. This CDR3 reads CASSLTSGGYYSNQPQHF. DNA for the CDR3: TGTGCCAGCAGCTTAACATCCGGGGGGTATTATAGCAATCAGCCCCAGCATTTT.

The rearrangement uses TRBV5-4 and TRBJ2-2, with 14 bases matching TRBD2. Per germline, CDR1 SGHNT and CDR2 YYREEE (reference sequence). There are 16 residues in the CDR3. V was clipped by 5 bases and J by 5 bases; unmatched bases: 5. CDR3 amino acids: CASSSGLAGGTGELFF. DNA for the CDR3: TGTGCCAGCAGTTCCGGACTAGCGGGGGGTACCGGGGAGCTGTTTTTT.

The CDR3 region has the DNA TGTGCCAGCAGCCAAGAGGTGGGCAAGACCCAGTACTTC. Amino acids: CASSQEVGKTQYF. This chain links TRBV3-1 (or the pseudogene TRBV3-2) with TRBJ2-5; D gene uncertain. The V gene lost 0 bases and the J gene lost 6 bases, with 8 bases spanning the gap. Germline V gene lookup returns CDR1 LGHDT and CDR2 YNNKEL (reference sequence). The CDR3 length is 13 residues.

The J gene is TRBJ1-1, the V gene TRBV7-3; 7 bases map to TRBD1. Per the germline V gene, CDR1 is SGHTA and CDR2 is FQGTGA. The CDR3 totals 14 residues. V was pared by 2 bases and J by 8 bases, with 8 bases of the junction left unmatched. DNA for the CDR3: TGTGCCAGCAGCTTATCGGGACAGATCGGCGAAGCTTTCTTT. It is translated as CASSLSGQIGEAFF. Drawing the rest from reference TRBV7-3 and TRBJ1-1, the complete variable domain is GAGVSQTPSNKVTEKGKYVELRCDPISGHTALYWYRQSLGQGPEFLIYFQGTGAADDSGLPNDRFFAVRPEGSVSTLKIQRTERGDSAVYLCASSLSGQIGEAFFGQGTRLTVV.

This clone was seen once. The chain combines TRBV29-1 with TRBJ1-1; maybe TRBD1 (6 bases). V was trimmed by 5 bases and J by 10 bases, leaving 11 bases between them. This CDR3 is built from 10 residues. Germline CDR1 and CDR2: SQVTM and ANQGSEA. As DNA, the CDR3 is TGCAGCGTTTTCAGGGGCGCAGCTTTCTTT. Encoded protein: CSVFRGAAFF.

This clone was seen ten or more times. The chain is built from TRBV6-4 and TRBJ2-3; 8 bases fit TRBD2. The CDR3 covers 15 residues. From germline, CDR1 is MRHNA and CDR2 SNTAGT. The V and J ends lost 0 bases and 12 bases, in that order; junction bases with no gene match: 11. CDR3 nucleotides: TGTGCCAGCAGTGACTCGACGGCGGGGGGCTCCTTTCAGTATTTT. This sequence encodes CASSDSTAGGSFQYF.

In this sample, this clone turned up a few times. V is TRBV3-1 (or the pseudogene TRBV3-2) and J is TRBJ2-7; 7 bases are shared with TRBD2. CDR3 length: 14 residues. After removal of 4 bases from V and 4 bases from J, the junction contained 7 bases not matched to a gene. CDR1 is LGHDT and CDR2 is YNNKEL in the germline V gene (reference sequence). CDR3 sequence: CASSLRDYNYEQYF. The CDR3 nucleotides read TGTGCCAGCAGCCTCCGGGACTACAATTACGAGCAGTACTTC.

The DNA of the CDR3 is TGTGCCAGCAGCCGGACAGGGGCCCAAAACATTCAGTACTTC. Encoded protein: CASSRTGAQNIQYF. The rearrangement uses TRBV5-4 and TRBJ2-4, with TRBD1 identical over 9 bases. The CDR3 is 14 amino acids. The germline V gene encodes CDR1 SGHNT and CDR2 YYREEE (reference sequence). After removal of 4 bases from V and 5 bases from J, the junction contained 4 bases not matched to a gene.

The chain joins TRBV6-5 to TRBJ1-1; no clear D gene. The CDR3 has 15 amino acids. The ends were cut back, 6 bases at V and 5 bases at J, with 19 bases in the middle. CDR1 and CDR2 (germline): MNHEY, SVGAGI. The CDR3 region is CASSQPPISRTEAFF. The CDR3 coding sequence is TGTGCCAGCAGCCAACCTCCCATTTCCCGGACTGAAGCTTTCTTT.

The chain carries TRBV5-6 and TRBJ2-3; 8 bases agree with TRBD2. Trimming took 1 base from V and 6 from J; bases not matched to a gene: 7. This CDR3 is 15 amino acids long. From germline, CDR1 is SGHDT and CDR2 YYEEEE. Written as DNA, the CDR3 is TGTGCCAGCAGCTTGAAGGAACGGGAGGGCGATACGCAGTATTTT. Its translation is CASSLKEREGDTQYF.

The J gene is TRBJ2-1, the V gene TRBV7-2; TRBD2 matches at 8 bases. Germline V gene lookup returns CDR1 SGHTA and CDR2 FQGNSA. V gave up 0 bases and J gave up 5 bases; unmatched junction bases: 3. CDR3 size: 15 residues. CDR3 DNA sequence: TGTGCCAGCAGCTTAGCGTGGGGACTAGACAATGAGCAGTTCTTC. Its translation is CASSLAWGLDNEQFF.

In DNA, the CDR3 is TGTGCCAGCAGCTTGACGGGGACCGGGGAGCTGTTTTTT. Amino acid sequence: CASSLTGTGELFF. The gene calls are TRBV5-5 and TRBJ2-2; possibly TRBD2 for D (5 bases). From germline, CDR1 is SGHKS and CDR2 YYEKEE (reference sequence). The V end was cut by 1 base, the J end by 5 bases, with 6 bases between. This CDR3 is built from 13 residues.

The chain employs TRBV19 and TRBJ2-4; 7 nucleotides agree with TRBD1. Germline assignment: CDR1 LNHDA and CDR2 SQIVND (reference sequence). Losses at the gene ends were 5 bases for V and 3 bases for J; bases not matched to a gene: 7. The CDR3 has 15 residues. The CDR3 spells CASSWETGIKNIQYF. The CDR3 nucleotides read TGTGCCAGTAGTTGGGAGACAGGGATCAAAAACATTCAGTACTTC. Based on the CDR3 plus reference TRBV19 and TRBJ2-4, the full variable domain is DGGITQSPKYLFRKEGQNVTLSCEQNLNHDAMYWYRQDPGQGLRLIYYSQIVNDFQKGDIAEGYSVSREKKESFPLTVTSAQKNPTAFYLCASSWETGIKNIQYFGAGTRLSVL.

The chain links TRBV19 to TRBJ1-2, with D perhaps matching TRBD1 (5 bases). Germline loops: CDR1 LNHDA, CDR2 SQIVND (reference sequence). CDR3 length: 14 residues. The V gene lost 5 bases and the J gene lost 1 base, with 11 bases spanning the gap. The CDR3 loop is CASSPGRVNYGYTF. The CDR3 DNA is TGTGCCAGTAGTCCCGGCAGGGTTAACTATGGCTACACCTTC.

The chain is built from TRBV18 and TRBJ1-5, with a tentative D call TRBD1 (5 bases). The CDR3 loop spans 15 amino acids. Between the trimmed V and J ends, which lost 1 base and 1 base, there was a span of 8 bases. CDR1 KGHSH and CDR2 LQKENI come from the germline V gene. Here the CDR3 DNA reads TGTGCCAGCTCACCACAGGGGCGAAGCAATCAGCCCCAGCATTTT. Protein product: CASSPQGRSNQPQHF.